This TCR beta chain was obtained from a study of blood T cell repertoires in COVID-19. At the level of the study: Sites in the United States, Italy and Spain provided acute and convalescent COVID-19 samples. From T cells, B-cell-depleted T cells, or PBMCs came the material, which was cDNA or gDNA.

Individuals drawn from under 30 US areas were roughly 18 to 89 years old. As handled by the study authors: Counts of nucleated cells, estimated from reference gene primer amplification, were obtained. The table came from immunoSEQ multiplex PCR; TCRdb's copy has only in-frame clones and leaves some out. V, J and clone size are those of that table, while D and trimming were read from the DNA. The table has approximately 230,000 clones, approximately 86% seen once. The CDR3 runs to 15 residues. With 0 bases removed from V and 0 bases from J, the gap between germline ends came to 9 bases. Germline V lookup: CDR1 SGDLS, CDR2 YYNGEE.

This receptor was taken from a woman aged 45-60 years with acute COVID-19. The chain combines TRBV9 with TRBJ1-2; the D is unclear. Sequenced material: PBMCs or T cells enriched from blood (not recorded which). CDR3 loop: CASSVDHGANYGYTF. The CDR3 coding sequence is TGTGCCAGCAGCGTAGACCACGGTGCTAACTATGGCTACACCTTC.